This T cell receptor beta chain was found in a study of blood T cells in healthy people across ages. Study-level results: Those diversity estimates obtained from one million T cells were thought to be underestimates.

Concerning this clonotype itself: Its specificity is not known. The junction differs from germline at one of its ends, possibly a read error.

Primers used in a second PCR of about 7 to 12 cycles were a sample-barcoded 5' primer and a J-beta primer mix. Every molecule of cDNA carried a tag from a template-switch adaptor with 12 random nucleotides. One entry per CDR3 protein, called by TCRdb with MiXCR from the 5' RACE reads. Here the sample spans over 700,000 distinct CDR3 sequences, roughly 53% being singletons. Germline V lookup: CDR1 KGHDR, CDR2 SFDVKD. The CDR3 covers 16 residues. The TCR originated in a man aged 80 or over in good health. The V gene is TRBV24-1, the J gene TRBJ2-1, with D tentatively TRBD2 (6 bases). Specimen: blood. The CDR3 DNA reads TGTGCCACCAGTGTCTCGGGGGATAGCTCCTGCAATGAGCAGTTCTTC. Translated, it gives CATSVSGDSSCNEQFF.